This entry concerns a single TCR beta chain. Antigen unknown. This CDR3 has 16 residues. With 6 bases clipped from V and 2 bases from J, the junction kept 12 bases outside the gene matches. Germline CDR1 reads MDHEN; CDR2 reads SYDVKM. These data belong to a study of T cell responses to AZD1222 COVID-19 vaccine. Study-level results: Unmutated regions of variants are reportedly targeted by nearly half of spike-specific TCRs.

Clones were read by immunoSEQ multiplex PCR, and TCRdb kept only the in-frame ones, dropping some. The sample gives around 88,000 clones, nearly 90% of which show up once; around 5.5% is in the top ten. This TCR derives from an adult in good health. This specimen was peripheral blood, taken on day 0 of AZD1222 vaccination. The chain recombines TRBV28 with TRBJ2-7, with 8 bases lining up with TRBD2. The CDR3 DNA sequence: TGTGCCAGCAGGGATCGGGTTGGACTAGCCACCTACGAGCAGTACTTC. Protein product: CASRDRVGLATYEQYF.